The rows below give T cell receptor beta chains drawn from one sample of a study of blood T cells in healthy people across ages. In TCRdb, the 5' RACE reads were re-called with MiXCR into one record per CDR3 protein. The table has about 1.4 million distinct CDR3 sequences, approximately 59% seen once. Source material: blood. All receptors derive from a young man in good health. Each CDR3 is given with its conserved first and last residue. A D gene is named only where the DNA matches it firmly. A clone size is listed for some rows: how often the clone was seen (once, few, many), or a class if it is expanded.

J | length | D | size | V | DNA | CDR3
TRBJ2-3 | 16 | . | few | TRBV11-1 | TGTGCCAGCAGCCTTTCCCCGGGGGAAAGCACAGATACGCAGTATTTT | CASSLSPGESTDTQYF
TRBJ2-1 | 16 | . | . | TRBV20-1 | TGCAGTGCGGAAGGGGTTGGGACTCCGATCTACAATGAGCAGTTCTTC | CSAEGVGTPIYNEQFF
TRBJ2-1 | 11 | . | . | TRBV20-1 | TGCAGTGCTAGAGATTGGTATGAGCAGTTCTTC | CSARDWYEQFF
TRBJ2-1 | 14 | TRBD1 | . | TRBV5-1 | TGCGCCAGCAGCTTATCGACAGGGGGCCACGGGCAGTTCTTC | CASSLSTGGHGQFF
TRBJ2-5 | 18 | TRBD2 | few | TRBV4-2 | TGTGCCAGCAGCCACGAACTGGCCGGGGGGGCGATCCAAGAGACCCAGTACTTC | CASSHELAGGAIQETQYF
TRBJ2-5 | 16 | TRBD1 | . | TRBV5-1 | TGCGCCAGCAGCCTCTCACCTCGACAGGGGCAAGAGACCCAGTACTTC | CASSLSPRQGQETQYF
TRBJ2-1 | 16 | . | few | TRBV21-1 | TGTGCCAGCAGCAAATTCCAAGCGCGCCGATACAATGAGCAGTTCTTC | CASSKFQARRYNEQFF
TRBJ2-7 | 14 | TRBD2 | . | TRBV29-1 | TGCAGCGTTTCCGGACTAGCGGGAGACTACGAGCAGTACTTC | CSVSGLAGDYEQYF
TRBJ2-7 | 15 | . | once | TRBV5-1 | TGCGCCAGCAGCTTGGTTCCGGGAGCCTACAATGAGCAGTACTTC | CASSLVPGAYNEQYF
TRBJ1-2 | 15 | . | . | TRBV7-9 | TGTGCCAGCAGCTTAGATACAGGGCGGGTAAGCGGCTACACCTTC | CASSLDTGRVSGYTF
TRBJ1-2 | 13 | . | few | TRBV20-1 | TGCAGTGCCCCTCAGAACCAAAACTATGGCTACACCTTC | CSAPQNQNYGYTF
TRBJ1-4 | 15 | . | . | TRBV6-5 | TGTGCCAGCAGCTTTACCGGACAGAGAAATGAAAAACTGTTTTTT | CASSFTGQRNEKLFF
TRBJ1-1 | 12 | . | . | TRBV20-1 | TGCAGTGCTGACGGGACGGCATATGAAGCTTTCTTT | CSADGTAYEAFF
TRBJ2-5 | 14 | . | once | TRBV20-1 | TGCAGTGCTAGGATTAACCTGATCAAAGAGACCCAGTACTTC | CSARINLIKETQYF
TRBJ2-7 | 13 | . | once | TRBV5-1 | TGCGCCAGCAAGTACAGTCCTTCCTACGAGCAGTACTTC | CASKYSPSYEQYF
TRBJ1-6 | 14 | TRBD1 | . | TRBV7-9 | TGTGCCAGCAGACCTGACAGGGGAAATTCACCCCTCCACTTT | CASRPDRGNSPLHF
TRBJ2-3 | 16 | . | . | TRBV28 | TGTGCCAGCAGTTTGACTGGGCAGGGGCTTACAGATACGCAGTATTTT | CASSLTGQGLTDTQYF
TRBJ2-3 | 18 | TRBD2 | . | TRBV20-1 | TGCAGTGCTAGAGAGCTCCCGTATGGCGGGGGGTTCACAGATACGCAGTATTTT | CSARELPYGGGFTDTQYF
TRBJ2-1 | 16 | TRBD2 | few | TRBV6-1 | TGTGCCAGCAGTGACCGCGGGGCTAGCGGGACCAATGAGCAGTTCTTC | CASSDRGASGTNEQFF
TRBJ2-5 | 15 | TRBD1 | . | TRBV15 | TGTGCCACCAGCAGAGAGGGGACAGCTAGAGAGACCCAGTCCTTC | CATSREGTARETQSF
TRBJ1-5 | 14 | . | . | TRBV27 | TGTGCCAGCAGGCCAGACAGGAGCAATCAGCCCCAGCATTTT | CASRPDRSNQPQHF
TRBJ2-3 | 14 | . | few | TRBV7-2 | TGTGCCAGCAGCTTTGCGGGACTCACAGATACGCAGTATTTT | CASSFAGLTDTQYF
TRBJ2-7 | 13 | . | many | TRBV7-9 | TGTGCCAGCAGCTCTCGGAGCTCCTACGAGCAGTACTTC | CASSSRSSYEQYF
TRBJ1-2 | 13 | . | . | TRBV6-2/TRBV6-3 | TGTGCCAGCAACCACCGGACAGCAAGTGGCTACACCTTC | CASNHRTASGYTF
TRBJ2-4 | 17 | . | . | TRBV20-1 | TGCAGTGCTAGAGATCTGGGAGAGGGAAGAGGCAAAAACATTCAGTACTTC | CSARDLGEGRGKNIQYF
TRBJ1-1 | 14 | TRBD1 | many | TRBV4-2 | TGTGCCAGCGGGACAGGGGTTGAAACAGGTAAAGCTTTCTTT | CASGTGVETGKAFF
TRBJ2-1 | 19 | . | . | TRBV6-1 | TGTGCCAGCACCCTCACTTTGAGGGTGGAAAGTGGATTGGGATGGACCCAGTTCTTC | CASTLTLRVESGLGWTQFF
TRBJ2-3 | 14 | . | few | TRBV27 | TGTGCCAGCAGTCTCACCCGGGTCACAGATACGCAGTATTTT | CASSLTRVTDTQYF
TRBJ2-7 | 13 | . | . | TRBV6-1 | TGTGCCACACCGGGACGGATGTATTACGAGCAGTACTTC | CATPGRMYYEQYF
TRBJ2-7 | 15 | . | . | TRBV28 | TGCGCCAGCAGTTTACCCGGTGGGCAGCTAGACGAGCAGTACTTC | CASSLPGGQLDEQYF
TRBJ2-1 | 14 | . | . | TRBV4-2 | TGTGCCAGCAGCCAAGAAGACTGGGGCAATGAGCAGTTCTTC | CASSQEDWGNEQFF
TRBJ2-5 | 17 | TRBD2 | . | TRBV24-1 | TGTGCCACCAGTGATTGGACTAGCGGGAAGGGGGTTGAAGAGCAGTACTTC | CATSDWTSGKGVEEQYF
TRBJ2-3 | 15 | TRBD1 | few | TRBV6-4 | TGTGCCAGCAGTCTGACAGGGGAAGGCACAGATACGCAGTATTTT | CASSLTGEGTDTQYF
TRBJ2-7 | 15 | . | many | TRBV6-6 | TGTGCCAGCAGCTTTACGGCAGAGTCTTCCTACGAGCAGTACTTC | CASSFTAESSYEQYF
TRBJ2-7 | 14 | TRBD2 | . | TRBV12-3/TRBV12-4 | TGTGCCAGCACCCCGACTAGCGACTCGTACGAGCAGTACTTC | CASTPTSDSYEQYF